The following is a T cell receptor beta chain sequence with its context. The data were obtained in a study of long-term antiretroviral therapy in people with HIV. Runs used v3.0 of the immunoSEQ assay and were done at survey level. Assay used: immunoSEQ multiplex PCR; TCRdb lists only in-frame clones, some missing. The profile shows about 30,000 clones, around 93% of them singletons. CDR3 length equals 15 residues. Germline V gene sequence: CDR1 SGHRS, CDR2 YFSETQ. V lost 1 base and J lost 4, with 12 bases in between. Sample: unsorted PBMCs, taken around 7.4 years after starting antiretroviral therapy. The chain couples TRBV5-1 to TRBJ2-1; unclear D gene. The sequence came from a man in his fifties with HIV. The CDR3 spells CASSLSVTTYNEQFF. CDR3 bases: TGCGCCAGCAGCTTGTCTGTTACGACTTACAATGAGCAGTTCTTC.